Sequencing of this T cell receptor beta chain was carried out in a study of vaccination effects on CD4 cells after COVID-19. A word on this clone: Its target is not known.

Sequencing was preceded by expansion of antigen-specific CD4+ T cells with viral peptide pools in the ViraFEST assay. CD4+ T cells were isolated after nine to ten days of culture. Each participant was given two doses of one vaccine (BNT162b2 or mRNA-1273). Testing of the vaccine recipients showed negative nucleocapsid antibodies and no prior SARS-CoV-2 infection. Wells containing 1.5 million to 2.5 million PBMC each were cultured with roughly 10 IU/ml IL-2 and about 9.6 ug/ml peptides. The V and J ends lost 6 bases and 3 bases respectively, with 14 bases between them. Germline assignment: CDR1 KGHSH and CDR2 LQKENI. CDR3 length: 14 amino acids. Sequencing used immunoSEQ multiplex PCR; TCRdb keeps in-frame clones, though not all of them. The sample has approximately 24,000 clones; over 70% are singletons.

This receptor was taken from a human donor who received a COVID-19 vaccine. The source was CD4+ T cells from PBMCs cultured with HCoV-NL63 spike peptides, collected after COVID-19 vaccination. The chain recombines TRBV18 with TRBJ1-1; weak D call: TRBD1 (6 bases). The CDR3 loop reads CASSLGGLDTEAFF. In nucleotides, the CDR3 is TGTGCCAGCTCGTTAGGGGGGCTTGACACTGAAGCTTTCTTT.